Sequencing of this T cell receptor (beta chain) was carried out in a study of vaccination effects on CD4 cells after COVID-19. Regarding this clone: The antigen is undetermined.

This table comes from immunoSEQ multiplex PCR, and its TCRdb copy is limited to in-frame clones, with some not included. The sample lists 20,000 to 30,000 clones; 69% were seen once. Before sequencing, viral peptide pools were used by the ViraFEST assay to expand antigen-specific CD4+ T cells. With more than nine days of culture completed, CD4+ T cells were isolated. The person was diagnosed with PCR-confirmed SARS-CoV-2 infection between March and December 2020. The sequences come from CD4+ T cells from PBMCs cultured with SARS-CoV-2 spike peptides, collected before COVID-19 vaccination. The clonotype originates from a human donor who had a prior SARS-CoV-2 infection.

The CDR3 DNA reads TGTGCCACCACTAACTTAGCGGGAGAAGGTTACAATGAGCAGTTCTTC. Translating gives CATTNLAGEGYNEQFF. J is TRBJ2-1 and V is TRBV27, with 9 bases aligning to TRBD2. The germline V gene encodes CDR1 MNHEY and CDR2 SMNVEV (reference sequence). This CDR3 is 16 amino acids long. Trimming took 10 bases from V and 4 from J; bases not matched to a gene: 14.